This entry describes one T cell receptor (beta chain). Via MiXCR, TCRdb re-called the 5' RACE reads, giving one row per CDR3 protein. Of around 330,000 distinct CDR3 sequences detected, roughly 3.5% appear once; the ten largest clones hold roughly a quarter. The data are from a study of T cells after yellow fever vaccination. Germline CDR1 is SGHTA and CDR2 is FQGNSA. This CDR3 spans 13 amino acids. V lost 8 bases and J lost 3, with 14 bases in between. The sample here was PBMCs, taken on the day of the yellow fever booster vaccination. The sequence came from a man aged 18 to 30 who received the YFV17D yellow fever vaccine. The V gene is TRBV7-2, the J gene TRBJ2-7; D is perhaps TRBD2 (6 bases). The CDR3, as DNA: TGTGCCAGCGCGGAGGGGCCCATCTACGAGCAGTACTTC. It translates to CASAEGPIYEQYF. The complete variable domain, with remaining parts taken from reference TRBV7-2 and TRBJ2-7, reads GAGVSQSPSNKVTEKGKDVELRCDPISGHTALYWYRQSLGQGLEFLIYFQGNSAPDKSGLPSDRFSAERTGGSVSTLTIQRTQQEDSAVYLCASAEGPIYEQYFGPGTRLTVT.